These T cell receptor beta chains were read from a single sample in a study of blood T cell repertoires in COVID-19. Clones were read by immunoSEQ multiplex PCR, and TCRdb kept only the in-frame ones, dropping some. The data hold about 190,000 clones, with around 78% observed a single time. Sequencing was done on a sample of peripheral blood. The receptor set was obtained from a woman older than 75 with active or convalescent COVID-19. The CDR3 runs from the conserved cysteine through the conserved F or W. Fields, in order: D gene, J gene, clone size, V gene, CDR3 length, CDR3 DNA, CDR3 protein. D genes are given only for firm matches. Expanded clones get a size class; other rows say once, few or many, or leave the size out.

d_call: TRBD2
j_call: TRBJ2-3
clone_size: -
v_call: TRBV5-1
cdr3_length: 19
cdr3_nt: TGCGCCAGCAGCTTGGGACTAGCGGGATCCGAGGGGGGCACAGATACGCAGTATTTT
cdr3_aa: CASSLGLAGSEGGTDTQYF

d_call: -
j_call: TRBJ2-2
clone_size: -
v_call: TRBV6-2/TRBV6-3
cdr3_length: 15
cdr3_nt: TGTGCCAGCAGCAAGCGGTTGATGAACACCGGGGAGCTGTTTTTT
cdr3_aa: CASSKRLMNTGELFF

d_call: -
j_call: TRBJ1-5
clone_size: -
v_call: TRBV21-1
cdr3_length: 16
cdr3_nt: TGTGCCAGCAGCCCGATGGGGGGGGACAGCAATCAGCCCCAGCATTTT
cdr3_aa: CASSPMGGDSNQPQHF

d_call: -
j_call: TRBJ1-1
clone_size: -
v_call: TRBV27
cdr3_length: 14
cdr3_nt: TGTGCCAGCAGTTCCGGGAGAGTGAACACTGAAGCTTTCTTT
cdr3_aa: CASSSGRVNTEAFF

d_call: TRBD2
j_call: TRBJ2-1
clone_size: -
v_call: TRBV7-8
cdr3_length: 15
cdr3_nt: TGTGCCAGCAGCTTTAGCGGGGCAAACTACAATGAGCAGTTCTTC
cdr3_aa: CASSFSGANYNEQFF

d_call: TRBD1
j_call: TRBJ1-5
clone_size: few
v_call: TRBV28
cdr3_length: 14
cdr3_nt: TGTGCCAGCAGCCGGACAGGGGACAATCAGCCCCAGCATTTT
cdr3_aa: CASSRTGDNQPQHF

d_call: TRBD1
j_call: TRBJ2-1
clone_size: once
v_call: TRBV19
cdr3_length: 18
cdr3_nt: TGTGCCAGTAGCTTCCAACACAGGGGCCCGCCGGGCAACAATGAGCAGTTCTTC
cdr3_aa: CASSFQHRGPPGNNEQFF

d_call: -
j_call: TRBJ2-3
clone_size: few
v_call: TRBV5-1
cdr3_length: 14
cdr3_nt: TGCGCCAGCAGCTTGACCGCGGGCACAGATACGCAGTATTTT
cdr3_aa: CASSLTAGTDTQYF

d_call: TRBD2
j_call: TRBJ2-3
clone_size: -
v_call: TRBV10-3
cdr3_length: 14
cdr3_nt: TGTGCCACCTTAGGGACTAGCAAGGGAGATACGCAGTATTTT
cdr3_aa: CATLGTSKGDTQYF

d_call: -
j_call: TRBJ2-3
clone_size: -
v_call: TRBV28
cdr3_length: 12
cdr3_nt: TGTGCCAGCAGTTTTATAGTCCAAGCGCAGTATTTT
cdr3_aa: CASSFIVQAQYF

d_call: -
j_call: TRBJ2-7
clone_size: -
v_call: TRBV6-8
cdr3_length: 15
cdr3_nt: TGTGCCAGCAGTCAACACCCGGGACAAGCGAACGAGCAGTACTTC
cdr3_aa: CASSQHPGQANEQYF

d_call: -
j_call: TRBJ2-5
clone_size: -
v_call: TRBV28
cdr3_length: 17
cdr3_nt: TGTGCCAGCAGTTTGTTTTATTGGGGGGTGGGAGATGGGACCCAGTACTTC
cdr3_aa: CASSLFYWGVGDGTQYF

d_call: -
j_call: TRBJ1-1
clone_size: -
v_call: TRBV19
cdr3_length: 14
cdr3_nt: TGTGCCAGTAGTATACAGGGGTTAAACACTGAAGCTTTCTTT
cdr3_aa: CASSIQGLNTEAFF

d_call: -
j_call: TRBJ1-2
clone_size: few
v_call: TRBV20-1
cdr3_length: 13
cdr3_nt: TGCAGTGCTAGTCCGCAGGGTCTAGAGGGCTACACCTTC
cdr3_aa: CSASPQGLEGYTF

d_call: -
j_call: TRBJ1-3
clone_size: -
v_call: TRBV5-1
cdr3_length: 15
cdr3_nt: TGCGCCAGCAGCTTATCGGGGGGGACTGGAAACACCATATATTTT
cdr3_aa: CASSLSGGTGNTIYF